These 21 T cell receptor beta chains originate from one sample sequenced in a study of regulatory T cells in long-lasting Graves disease. Time point here: newly diagnosed GD, antithyroid drugs for less than 3 months. The TCR library was prepared using RNA isolated from PBMCs. Libraries of TCR beta came from iRepertoire HTBI primers plus Arm-PCR of CDR3 regions. TCRdb reprocessed the multiplex PCR reads with MiXCR, giving one entry per CDR3 protein. The repertoire consists of approximately 400,000 distinct CDR3 sequences, with roughly a sixth occurring once and the leading ten covering 20% to 25%. Here the sequenced sample was peripheral blood mononuclear cells (PBMCs), taken at new diagnosis, from a patient treated with antithyroid drugs. These receptors all stem from a female donor with Graves disease.

This clonotype was seen repeatedly, ten times or more. The chain uses TRBV10-3 and TRBJ1-6, with 8 bases aligning to TRBD1. The germline CDR1 and CDR2 sequences are ENHRY and SYGVKD. V trimming: 3 bases; J trimming: 7 bases; junction bases outside the gene matches: 5. CDR3 length equals 15 residues. CDR3 in amino acids: CAISDGPGGNSPLHF. The CDR3 coding sequence is TGTGCCATCAGTGATGGACCAGGGGGCAATTCACCCCTCCACTTT.

This clonotype has at least ten counts. This sequence joins TRBV11-2 and TRBJ2-7; D may be TRBD2 (6 bases). This CDR3 region has 14 residues. Germline V gives CDR1 SGHAT, CDR2 FQNNGV. V was clipped by 5 bases and J by 1 base, with 12 bases between them. CDR3 in DNA: TGTGCCAGCAGCAAGGGACTTCTATCCTACGAGCAGTACTTC. Translating it yields CASSKGLLSYEQYF.

This chain links TRBV6-5 with TRBJ2-2, with 7 bases lining up with TRBD1. The ends lost 2 bases at V and 0 bases at J; junction bases unmatched: 6. This CDR3 comprises 17 residues. Germline CDR1 and CDR2: MNHEY and SVGAGI. The CDR3 sequence is CASSYTAGTANTGELFF. The CDR3 nucleotides are TGTGCCAGCAGTTACACCGCCGGGACAGCGAACACCGGGGAGCTGTTTTTT.

The sample holds many counts of this clonotype. The gene calls are TRBV12-3 or TRBV12-4 and TRBJ2-7, with 8 bases matching TRBD1. This CDR3 contains 15 residues. The V and J ends lost 6 bases and 5 bases, in that order; junction bases with no gene match: 12. DNA of the CDR3: TGTGCCAGCAGCCCGACAGGGGTGCGAAGGAACGAGCAGTACTTC. Translating it yields CASSPTGVRRNEQYF.

This clonotype was picked up many times. A read error may produce the germline difference seen at one junction end. V is TRBV7-9 and J is TRBJ1-1, with D hard to call. CDR3 length: 14 residues. Germline assignment: CDR1 SEHNR and CDR2 FQNEAQ (reference sequence). This chain's CDR3 is CASSLMAGNTEAFF. CDR3 bases: TGCGCCAGCAGCTTGATGGCCGGAAACACTGAAGCTTTCTTT.

This clonotype was recorded at least ten times. V and J are TRBV24-1 and TRBJ1-1; 8 bases map to TRBD1. V was pared by 4 bases and J by 1 base, with 4 bases of the junction left unmatched. The CDR3 length is 15 residues. The germline CDR1 and CDR2 sequences are KGHDR and SFDVKD. CDR3 in amino acids: CATSESGTGNTEAFF. As DNA, the CDR3 is TGTGCCACCAGTGAATCCGGGACAGGGAACACTGAAGCTTTCTTT.

The chain links TRBV6-2 or TRBV6-3 to TRBJ1-5; D is uncertain. This CDR3 has 15 amino acids. CDR1 MNHEY and CDR2 SVGEGT come from the germline V gene. With 0 bases removed from V and 6 bases from J, the gap between germline ends came to 12 bases. The CDR3 nucleotides read TGTGCCAGCAGTTACTCGAAGTCGGGTGGTCAGCCCCAGCATTTT. It is translated as CASSYSKSGGQPQHF.

This clonotype was counted at least ten times. The genes are TRBV11-1 and TRBJ1-2; D unresolved. Trimming took 5 bases from V and 0 from J, leaving 10 bases between them. Germline CDR1 reads SGHAT; CDR2 reads FQDESV (reference sequence). The CDR3 sequence is 14 residues long. The CDR3 nucleotides are TGTGCCAGCAGCCATGCCATAGCTAACTATGGCTACACCTTC. The encoded protein is CASSHAIANYGYTF.

DNA for the CDR3: TGCAGTGCTAGCATGAAAGGGAGTGGCTACGAGCAGTACTTC. Translating it yields CSASMKGSGYEQYF. The chain carries TRBV20-1 and TRBJ2-7; tentatively, D is TRBD2 (5 bases). The CDR3 loop spans 14 amino acids. The V gene's germline CDR1 is DFQATT and CDR2 SNEGSKA (reference sequence). Trimming left V 3 bases short and J 3 bases short, with 15 bases between.

This clonotype was seen a handful of times. V and J are TRBV5-4 and TRBJ2-1; no clear D gene. Trimming left V 2 bases short and J 6 bases short, with 9 bases between. The CDR3 is made up of 13 amino acids. From germline, CDR1 is SGHNT and CDR2 YYREEE (reference sequence). The CDR3 reads CASSFGETNEQFF. The DNA for the CDR3 is TGTGCCAGCAGCTTTGGGGAAACCAATGAGCAGTTCTTC.

The gene calls are TRBV29-1 and TRBJ2-6; no clear D gene. The CDR3 runs 17 residues. Germline V lookup: CDR1 SQVTM, CDR2 ANQGSEA. With 0 bases removed from V and 0 bases from J, the gap between germline ends came to 12 bases. The CDR3 DNA sequence: TGCAGCGTTGAAGAATCACGGGCAAACTCTGGGGCCAACGTCCTGACTTTC. It codes for CSVEESRANSGANVLTF.

The J gene is TRBJ2-7, the V gene TRBV6-5; D may be TRBD2 (5 bases). CDR3 length: 15 amino acids. Per the germline V gene, CDR1 is MNHEY and CDR2 is SVGAGI. Trimming pared 2 bases from V and 4 bases from J, leaving 15 bases between. The CDR3: CASSYASFFGYEQYF. Here the CDR3 DNA reads TGTGCCAGCAGTTACGCTAGCTTCTTTGGTTACGAGCAGTACTTC.

The sample holds many counts of this clonotype. The V and J genes are TRBV12-3 or TRBV12-4 and TRBJ1-1; D not certain. The V end lost 3 bases, the J end lost 4 bases, and 3 bases lay between the germline ends. The CDR3 consists of 11 residues. CDR3 loop: CASSFATEAFF. The CDR3 bases are TGTGCCAGCAGTTTTGCCACTGAAGCTTTCTTT.

This chain connects TRBV24-1 to TRBJ1-2; D is undetermined. The germline V gene has CDR1 KGHDR and CDR2 SFDVKD. The CDR3 consists of 14 residues. Trimming took off 2 bases at V and 8 bases at J, with 14 bases between the two ends. This CDR3 reads CATSDSSAWEGYTF. DNA of the CDR3: TGTGCCACCAGTGATTCCTCGGCATGGGAGGGCTACACCTTC.

The J gene is TRBJ2-1, the V gene TRBV3-1; 7 bases match TRBD2. Germline V gives CDR1 LGHDT, CDR2 YNNKEL (reference sequence). V shed 10 bases and J 4 bases; nucleotides not matched to a gene: 10. The CDR3 covers 14 residues. CDR3 in DNA: TGTGCCACTTCAGCGGGATCCGAATACAATGAGCAGTTCTTC. Translating gives CATSAGSEYNEQFF.

This clonotype showed up many times. This rearrangement joins TRBV12-3 or TRBV12-4 to TRBJ1-4; D might be TRBD1 (6 bases). Between the trimmed V and J ends, which lost 3 bases and 7 bases, there was a span of 12 bases. The CDR3 runs to 14 residues. Here the CDR3 reads CASSFEQGPEKLFF. CDR3 DNA: TGTGCCAGCAGTTTCGAACAGGGCCCTGAAAAACTGTTTTTT.

CDR3 DNA: TGTGCCAGCAGAAAGGGCGGGACAGGGGGCTATGGCTACACCTTC. Translated, it gives CASRKGGTGGYGYTF. V is TRBV12-3 or TRBV12-4 and J is TRBJ1-2; 11 nucleotides align to TRBD1. CDR3 length: 15 amino acids. V gave up 6 bases and J gave up 4 bases; unmatched junction bases: 7.

Only a few counts were recorded for this clonotype. One end of the junction fails to match germline, which may point to a read error. The chain employs TRBV27 and TRBJ2-7; TRBD1 agrees at 7 bases. Germline-derived CDR1 and CDR2 are MNHEY and SMNVEV (reference sequence). The CDR3 spans 13 residues. The CDR3 DNA follows: TGTACCAGCAGTTTACCGGACAGGCAGATAAGGTACTTC. It encodes CTSSLPDRQIRYF.

In this sample, this clonotype turned up many times. The genes are TRBV2 and TRBJ1-5, with a tentative D call TRBD1 (5 bases). Trimming took off 2 bases at V and 2 bases at J, with 10 bases between the two ends. The CDR3 length is 15 residues. Germline assignment: CDR1 SNHLY and CDR2 FYNNEI. The CDR3 sequence: CASSETRDGNQPQHF. The CDR3 DNA sequence: TGTGCCAGCAGTGAAACCAGGGATGGCAATCAGCCCCAGCATTTT.

This clonotype came up a few times. The chain has TRBV7-6 and TRBJ2-7; TRBD1 might be the D (6 bases). The ends were cut back, 4 bases at V and 3 bases at J, with 16 bases in the middle. The CDR3 spans 15 residues. The germline V gene has CDR1 SGHVS and CDR2 FNYEAQ. CDR3 coding DNA: TGTGCCAGCAGCTCCAAAAGCGGACAGAACTACGAGCAGTACTTC. This codes for CASSSKSGQNYEQYF.

V usage is TRBV5-6 and J usage is TRBJ1-5; D may be TRBD1 (6 bases). The germline CDR1 and CDR2 sequences are SGHDT and YYEEEE. The ends were cut back, 4 bases at V and 7 bases at J, with 15 bases in the middle. This CDR3 has 14 amino acids. DNA for the CDR3: TGTGCCAGCAGCGCCGGGACCGGGGGCCAGCCCCAGCATTTT. Translated, it gives CASSAGTGGQPQHF.